This T cell receptor beta chain was sequenced during a study of CD39 and CD103 CD8 tumor-infiltrating T cells. This CDR3 is built from 12 residues. V was cut by 5 bases and J by 6 bases, with 11 bases left in between. The germline gives CDR1 MNHNY, CDR2 SVGAGI (reference sequence). The table lists this clone with a few counts. The method was immunoSEQ multiplex PCR; TCRdb's version includes in-frame clones alone and lacks a portion of them. The sample includes 950 to 1,500 clones, under 85% of them seen just once. The chain joins TRBV6-6 to TRBJ2-7; possibly TRBD1 for D (6 bases). What was sequenced was CD39- CD103- CD8+ T cells sorted from the tumor. Subset in this sample: CD103-CD39- double-negative CD45RA- CD8 T cells. This TCR derives from a human donor with ovarian cancer. This CDR3 is CASSSTGREQYF. CDR3 coding DNA: TGTGCCAGCAGTAGTACAGGGCGCGAGCAGTACTTC.